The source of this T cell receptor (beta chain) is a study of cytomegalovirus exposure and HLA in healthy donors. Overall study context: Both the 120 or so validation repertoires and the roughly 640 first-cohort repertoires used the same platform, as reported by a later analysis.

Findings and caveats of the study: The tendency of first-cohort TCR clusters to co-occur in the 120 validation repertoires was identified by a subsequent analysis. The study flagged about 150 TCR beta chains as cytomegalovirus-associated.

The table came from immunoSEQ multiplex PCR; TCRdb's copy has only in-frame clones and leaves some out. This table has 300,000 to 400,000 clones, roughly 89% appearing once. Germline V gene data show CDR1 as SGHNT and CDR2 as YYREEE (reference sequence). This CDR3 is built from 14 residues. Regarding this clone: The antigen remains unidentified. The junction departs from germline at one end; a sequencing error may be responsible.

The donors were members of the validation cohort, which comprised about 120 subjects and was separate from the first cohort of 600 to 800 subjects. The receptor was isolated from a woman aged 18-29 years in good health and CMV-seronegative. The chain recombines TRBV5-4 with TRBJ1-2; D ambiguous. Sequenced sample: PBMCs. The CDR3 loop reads CASSSGADGYGYTF. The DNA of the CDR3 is TGTGCCAGCAGCTCCGGTGCGGATGGGTATGGGTACACCTTC.